This note documents a single TCR beta chain sequence. The authors ran a second PCR of about 7 to 11 cycles using a sample-barcoded 5' primer and a J-beta primer mix. Via MiXCR, TCRdb re-called the 5' RACE reads, giving one row per CDR3 protein. Seen here are around 710,000 distinct CDR3 sequences, around 40% observed once, and the top ten hold 20%. This specimen belongs to a study of blood T cells in healthy people across ages. The source is an older woman in good health. The sequenced sample consisted of blood.

For the CDR3, the DNA is TGTGCCAGCAGCTCAGACAGGAGCAATCAGCCCCAGCATTTT. It yields the protein CASSSDRSNQPQHF. This rearrangement joins TRBV28 to TRBJ1-5, with D possibly matching TRBD1 (6 bases). Germline CDR1 reads MDHEN; CDR2 reads SYDVKM. V lost 6 bases to trimming and J lost 1 base, with 10 bases between them. The CDR3 spans 14 residues.